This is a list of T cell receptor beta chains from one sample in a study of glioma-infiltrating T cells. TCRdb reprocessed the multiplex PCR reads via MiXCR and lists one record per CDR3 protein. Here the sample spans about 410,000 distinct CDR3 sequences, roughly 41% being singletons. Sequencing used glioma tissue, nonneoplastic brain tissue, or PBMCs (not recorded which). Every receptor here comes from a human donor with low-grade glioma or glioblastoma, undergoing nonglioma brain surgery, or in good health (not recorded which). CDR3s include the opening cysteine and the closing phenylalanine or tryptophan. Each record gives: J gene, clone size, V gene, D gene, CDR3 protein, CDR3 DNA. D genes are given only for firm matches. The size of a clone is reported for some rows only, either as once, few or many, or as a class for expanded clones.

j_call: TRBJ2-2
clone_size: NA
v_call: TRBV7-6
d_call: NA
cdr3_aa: CASSAGPRGGELLF
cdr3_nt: TGTGCTAGCAGCGCGGGACCCCGTGGCGGGGAGCTGCTTTTT

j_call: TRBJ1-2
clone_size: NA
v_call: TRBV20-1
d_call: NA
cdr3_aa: CSAKGPGGSVYGYTF
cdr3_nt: TGCAGTGCTAAGGGACCGGGGGGCTCTGTCTATGGCTACACCTTC

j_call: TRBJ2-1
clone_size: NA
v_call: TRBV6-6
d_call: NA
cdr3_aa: CASSYDSGIDNEQFF
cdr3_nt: TGTGCCAGCAGTTACGATTCAGGGATTGACAATGAGCAGTTCTTC

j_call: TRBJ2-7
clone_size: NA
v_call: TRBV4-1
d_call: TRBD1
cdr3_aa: CASSQDRQGSYEQYF
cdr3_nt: TGCGCCAGCAGCCAAGATCGACAGGGCTCCTACGAGCAGTACTTC

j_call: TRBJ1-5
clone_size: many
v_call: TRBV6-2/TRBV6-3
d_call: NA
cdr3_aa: CASSYPGPVSNQPQHF
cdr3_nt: TGTGCCAGCAGTTACCCAGGACCGGTTAGCAATCAGCCCCAGCATTTT

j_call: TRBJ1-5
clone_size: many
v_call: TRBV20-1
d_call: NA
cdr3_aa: CSARDPAGPWNQPQHF
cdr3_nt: TGCAGTGCTAGAGACCCCGCGGGCCCTTGGAATCAGCCCCAGCATTTT

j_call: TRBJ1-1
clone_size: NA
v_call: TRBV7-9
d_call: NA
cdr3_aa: CASSPIPMNTEAFF
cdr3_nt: TGTGCCAGCAGCCCGATACCCATGAACACTGAAGCTTTCTTT

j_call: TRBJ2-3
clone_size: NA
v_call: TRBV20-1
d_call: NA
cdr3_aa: CSAPHPRADTKYF
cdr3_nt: TGCAGTGCGCCCCACCCCCGGGCAGATACGAAGTATTTT

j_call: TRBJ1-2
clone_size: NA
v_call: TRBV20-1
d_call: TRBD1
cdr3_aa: CSAPDQGEGGYTF
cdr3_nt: TGCAGTGCTCCTGATCAGGGGGAGGGTGGCTACACCTTC

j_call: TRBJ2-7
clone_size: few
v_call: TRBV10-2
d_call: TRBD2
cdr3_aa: CASSETSGIYEQYF
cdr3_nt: TGCGCCAGCAGTGAAACTAGCGGGATCTACGAGCAGTACTTC

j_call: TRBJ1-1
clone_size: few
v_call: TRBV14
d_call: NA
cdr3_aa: CASSTRARGTEAFF
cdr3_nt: TGTGCCAGCAGCACCCGGGCCCGGGGCACTGAAGCTTTCTTT

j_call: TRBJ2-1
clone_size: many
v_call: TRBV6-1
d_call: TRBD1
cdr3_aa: CASSWLPAGQGRGEQFF
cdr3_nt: TGTGCCAGCAGCTGGTTGCCCGCGGGACAGGGGAGGGGTGAGCAGTTCTTC

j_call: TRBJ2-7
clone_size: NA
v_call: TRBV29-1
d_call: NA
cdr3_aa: CSVEAGRGCSYEQYF
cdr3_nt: TGCAGCGTTGAGGCCGGCAGGGGCTGCTCCTACGAGCAGTACTTC

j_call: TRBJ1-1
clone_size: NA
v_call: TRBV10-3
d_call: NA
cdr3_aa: CAISEVAGNTEACF
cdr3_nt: TGTGCCATCAGTGAGGTTGCCGGGAACACTGAAGCTTGCTTT

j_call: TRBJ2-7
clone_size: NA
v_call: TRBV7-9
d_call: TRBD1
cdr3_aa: CASSTSGTGTYEQYF
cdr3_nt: TGTGCCAGCAGTACCTCCGGGACAGGGACCTACGAGCAGTACTTC

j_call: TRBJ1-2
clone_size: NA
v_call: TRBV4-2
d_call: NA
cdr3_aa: CASSQDKGRDLGYTF
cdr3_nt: TGTGCCAGCAGCCAAGATAAAGGCCGGGACTTAGGCTACACCTTC

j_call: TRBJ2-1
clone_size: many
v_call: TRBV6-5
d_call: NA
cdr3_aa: CASSYSNSAGVSSYNEQFF
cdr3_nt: TGTGCCAGCAGTTACTCGAATTCGGCCGGGGTGAGCTCCTACAATGAGCAGTTCTTC

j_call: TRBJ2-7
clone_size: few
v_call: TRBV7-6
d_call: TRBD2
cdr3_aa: CASSFRTSGVRSEQYF
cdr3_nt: TGTGCCAGCAGCTTCCGAACTAGCGGTGTGAGGTCCGAGCAGTACTTC

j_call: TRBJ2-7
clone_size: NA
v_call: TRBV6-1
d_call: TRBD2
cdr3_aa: CASSLRSGRRNEQYF
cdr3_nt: TGTGCCAGCAGTCTCCGAAGCGGGAGAAGGAACGAGCAGTACTTC

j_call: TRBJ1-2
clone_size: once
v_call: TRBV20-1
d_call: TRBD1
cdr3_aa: CSVRTLSAWDRGNGYTF
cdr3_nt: TGCAGTGTTAGAACTCTATCCGCCTGGGACAGGGGAAATGGCTACACCTTC